The source of this TCR beta chain is a study of OX40 agonist ivuxolimab in advanced cancers. The overall study: The eligibility criteria allowed prior anti-PD-1, anti-PD-L1 or anti-CTLA-4 therapy, and approximately 40% had some. Partial responses were recorded for three patients, including one with hepatocellular carcinoma and two with cutaneous melanoma.

The data were produced by immunoSEQ multiplex PCR, yet TCRdb's version contains in-frame clones alone and is incomplete. The sample consists of approximately 66,000 clones, about nine tenths of them appearing once. V lost 1 base and J 3 bases, leaving 9 bases between the germline ends. This CDR3 contains 14 residues. Looked up from germline, CDR1 is KGHSH and CDR2 is LQKENI. Patients were ruled out by autoimmune disease history or systemic immunosuppression. Source: CD4+ or CD8+ T cells sorted from blood, taken in a trial of the OX40 agonist ivuxolimab. The sequence came from an adult with an advanced solid tumor such as melanoma, head and neck, liver or kidney cancer. The rearrangement links TRBV18 to TRBJ2-5; D is uncertain. CDR3 nucleotides: TGTGCCAGCTCACCACTTCCTTCCGAAGAGACCCAGTACTTC. Its protein is CASSPLPSEETQYF.